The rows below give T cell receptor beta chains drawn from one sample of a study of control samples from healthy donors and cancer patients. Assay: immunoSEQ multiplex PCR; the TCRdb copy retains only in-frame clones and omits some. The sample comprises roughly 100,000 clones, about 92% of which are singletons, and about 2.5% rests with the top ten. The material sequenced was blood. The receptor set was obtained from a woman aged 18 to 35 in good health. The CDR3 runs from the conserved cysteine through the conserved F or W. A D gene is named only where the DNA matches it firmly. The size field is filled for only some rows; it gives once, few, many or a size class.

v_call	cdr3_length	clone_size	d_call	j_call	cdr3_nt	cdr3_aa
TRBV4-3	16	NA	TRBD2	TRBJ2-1	TGCGCCAGCAGCCAAACAAGCGGGGACCCGTACAATGAGCAGTTCTTC	CASSQTSGDPYNEQFF
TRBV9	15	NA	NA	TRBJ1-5	TGTGCCAGCAGCCTTAGCGGGGGGAGCAATCAGCCCCAGCATTTT	CASSLSGGSNQPQHF
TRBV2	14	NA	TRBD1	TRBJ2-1	TGTGCCAGCAGCCGACAGGGGTGGTACAATGAGCAGTTCTTC	CASSRQGWYNEQFF
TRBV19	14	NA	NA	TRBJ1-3	TGTGCCAGTAGCCAGCAGGGCCCTGGAAACACCATATATTTT	CASSQQGPGNTIYF
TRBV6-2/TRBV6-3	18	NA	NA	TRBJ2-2	TGTGCCAGCAGTTACGGGTTTTTCCGATTAATACCAACCGGGGAGCTGTTTTTT	CASSYGFFRLIPTGELFF
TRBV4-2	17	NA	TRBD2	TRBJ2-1	TGTGCCAGCAGCCAAGATCGGGGACTAGCGGGAGTTAGTGAGCAGTTCTTC	CASSQDRGLAGVSEQFF
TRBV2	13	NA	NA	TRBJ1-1	TGTGCCAGCAGTCCCGACACCGACACTGAAGCTTTCTTT	CASSPDTDTEAFF
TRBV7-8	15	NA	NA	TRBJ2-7	TGTGCCAGCAGCTTAGCGACTGCAAGCTCCTACGAGCAGTACTTC	CASSLATASSYEQYF
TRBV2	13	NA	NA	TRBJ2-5	TGTGCCAGCAGTGAAGGGCTAGACGAGACCCAGTACTTC	CASSEGLDETQYF
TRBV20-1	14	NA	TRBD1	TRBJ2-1	TGCAGTGCTAGTGGGGACAGGGCATACAATGAGCAGTTCTTC	CSASGDRAYNEQFF
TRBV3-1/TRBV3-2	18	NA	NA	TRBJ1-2	TGTGCCAGCAGCCAAGACCGTGGCAGGTCAACAGCTAACTATGGCTACACCTTC	CASSQDRGRSTANYGYTF
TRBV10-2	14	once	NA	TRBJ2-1	TGCGCCAGCGCACAACTCTTCTCCTACAATGAGCAGTTCTTC	CASAQLFSYNEQFF
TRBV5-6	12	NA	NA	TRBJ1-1	TGTGCCAGCAGCGGGCCGACAGTTGAAGCTTTCTTT	CASSGPTVEAFF
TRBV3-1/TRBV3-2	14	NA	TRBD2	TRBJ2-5	TGTGCCAGCAGCATAGCGGGGGGAAAGGAGACCCAGTACTTC	CASSIAGGKETQYF
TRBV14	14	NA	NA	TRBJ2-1	TGTGCCAGCAGCCAAGAAGCGAGAGCTCGTGAGCAGTTCTTC	CASSQEARAREQFF
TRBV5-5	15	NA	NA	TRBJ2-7	TGTGCCAGCAGCCCGAGCCCAGGGGCGACCTACGAGCAGTACTTC	CASSPSPGATYEQYF
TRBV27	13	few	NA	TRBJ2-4	TGTGCCAGCAGTTTCAGCAGCAAAAACATTCAGTACTTC	CASSFSSKNIQYF
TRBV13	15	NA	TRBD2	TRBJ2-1	TGTGCCAGCAGCTCCCTAGCGGAGTCCTACAATGAGCAGTTCTTC	CASSSLAESYNEQFF
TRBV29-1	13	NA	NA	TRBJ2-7	TGCAGCGTAGCCTGGACTGAGAACTACGAGCAGTACTTC	CSVAWTENYEQYF
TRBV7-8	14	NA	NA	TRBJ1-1	TGTGCCAGCAGCTTCCTGACCAAGGGTACTGAAGCTTTCTTT	CASSFLTKGTEAFF
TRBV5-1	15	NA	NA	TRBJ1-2	TGCGCCAGCAGCCCGTCTGGGGCTGCGGTGAGTGGCTACACCTTC	CASSPSGAAVSGYTF
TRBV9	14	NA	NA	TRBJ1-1	TGTGCCAGCAGCGTAGCCAGAGGGGGCACTGAAGCTTTCTTT	CASSVARGGTEAFF
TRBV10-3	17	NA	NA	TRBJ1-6	TGTGCCATCAGTGATGGCGGGACCGGCTCCTATAATTCACCCCTCCACTTT	CAISDGGTGSYNSPLHF
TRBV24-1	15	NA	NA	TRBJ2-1	TGTGCCACCAGTGACGCCGGGACGGTAGACAATGAGCAGTTCTTC	CATSDAGTVDNEQFF
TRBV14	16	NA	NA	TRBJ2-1	TGTGCCAGCAGCCTTCATACGGGACGGTGGGGCAATGAGCAGTTCTTC	CASSLHTGRWGNEQFF
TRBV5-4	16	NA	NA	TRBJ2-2	TGTGCCAGCAGCCCCGGATGGAAGGGGCCCGGCGGGGAGCTGTTTTTT	CASSPGWKGPGGELFF
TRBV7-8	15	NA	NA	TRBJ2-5	TGTGCCAGCAGCTTAGAAGGGCGGATTCAAGAGACCCAGTACTTC	CASSLEGRIQETQYF
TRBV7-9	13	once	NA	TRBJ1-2	TGTGCCAGCAAATTAGCTTTGTCCGATGGCTACACCTTC	CASKLALSDGYTF
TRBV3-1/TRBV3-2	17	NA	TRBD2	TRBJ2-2	TGTGCCAGCAGGCCTCATCTAGCGGGGGGCCCCACCGGGGAGCTGTTTTTT	CASRPHLAGGPTGELFF
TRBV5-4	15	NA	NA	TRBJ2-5	TGTGCCAGCAGCTCCCCTGGGGGGTCACAAGAGACCCAGTACTTC	CASSSPGGSQETQYF
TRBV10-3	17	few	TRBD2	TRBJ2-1	TGTGCCATCAGTGGGACTAGGGCAGGCGGAATGTACAATGAGCAGTTCTTC	CAISGTRAGGMYNEQFF
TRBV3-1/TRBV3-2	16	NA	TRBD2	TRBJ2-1	TGTGCCAGCAGCCAATTTCTAGCGGGGTCCTACAATGAGCAGTTCTTC	CASSQFLAGSYNEQFF
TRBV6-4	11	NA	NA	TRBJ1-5	TGTGCCAGCAGTTCGGAGGGGGCCCAGCATTTT	CASSSEGAQHF
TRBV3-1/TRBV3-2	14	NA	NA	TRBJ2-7	TGTGCCAGCAGCCAATGGCGCAGAACCTACGAGCAGTACTTC	CASSQWRRTYEQYF
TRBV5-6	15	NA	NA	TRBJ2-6	TGTGCCAGCAGCCCCTGGGTCTCTGGGGCCAACGTCCTGACTTTC	CASSPWVSGANVLTF
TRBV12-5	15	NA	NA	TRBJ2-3	TGTGCTAGTGGTTTGACCCAGCGGGGCACAGATACGCAGTATTTT	CASGLTQRGTDTQYF
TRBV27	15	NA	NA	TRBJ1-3	TGTGCCAGCAGTTCGGATAGCGGATCCGGAAACACCATATATTTT	CASSSDSGSGNTIYF
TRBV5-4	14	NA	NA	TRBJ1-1	TGTGCCAGCAGCTTTACCGCTATGAACACTGAAGCTTTCTTT	CASSFTAMNTEAFF
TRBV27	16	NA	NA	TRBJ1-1	TGTGCCAGCAGTTTATGGTTGGGGGCCGGGAACACTGAAGCTTTCTTT	CASSLWLGAGNTEAFF
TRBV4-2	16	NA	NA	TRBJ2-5	TGTGCCAGCAGCCAAGGGCTAGCGGAGGGGGAAGAGACCCAGTACTTC	CASSQGLAEGEETQYF
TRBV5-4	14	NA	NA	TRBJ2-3	TGTGCCAGCAGCCCGATCCAGACTGGCGATACGCAGTATTTT	CASSPIQTGDTQYF
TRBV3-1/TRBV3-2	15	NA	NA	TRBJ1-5	TGTGCCAGCAGCCAAAGTACAGGGAAAAGGCAGCCCCAGCATTTT	CASSQSTGKRQPQHF
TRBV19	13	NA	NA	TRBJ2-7	TGTGCCACTGGGAGGGGGCTAAGGTACGAGCAGTACTTC	CATGRGLRYEQYF
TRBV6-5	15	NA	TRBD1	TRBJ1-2	TGTGCCAGCAGCGGTACAGGGGGTCGTAACTATGGCTACACCTTC	CASSGTGGRNYGYTF
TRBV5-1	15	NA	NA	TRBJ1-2	TGCGCCAGCAGCGCGGCGGGACAACCTAACTATGGCTACACCTTC	CASSAAGQPNYGYTF
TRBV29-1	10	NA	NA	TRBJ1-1	TGCAGCGTCCAGAACACTGAAGCTTTCTTT	CSVQNTEAFF
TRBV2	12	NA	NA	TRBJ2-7	TGTGCCAGGGGGTTTGGACTCAACGAGCAGTACTTC	CARGFGLNEQYF
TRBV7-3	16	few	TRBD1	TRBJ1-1	TGTGCCAGCAGCCGCGGGCCGACCGGGACAGGAGCTGAAGCTTTCTTT	CASSRGPTGTGAEAFF
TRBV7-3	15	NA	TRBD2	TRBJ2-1	TGTGCCAGCAGCTTCGACACTAGCGGGAGCAATGAGCAGTTCTTC	CASSFDTSGSNEQFF
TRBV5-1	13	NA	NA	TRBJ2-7	TGCGCCAGCAGCTTCGGGCGCTCCTACGAGCAGTACTTC	CASSFGRSYEQYF
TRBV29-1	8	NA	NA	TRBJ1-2	TGCAGCGTCAACGGCTACACCTTC	CSVNGYTF
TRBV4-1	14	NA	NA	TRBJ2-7	TGCGCCAGCAGCCAAGCTTTAATCTTCTACGAGCAGTACTTC	CASSQALIFYEQYF
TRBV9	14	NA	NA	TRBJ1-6	TGTGCCAGCAGCGCGCGGGACTATAATTCACCCCTCCACTTT	CASSARDYNSPLHF